Each of the 13 T cell receptor beta chains below was sequenced from the same sample in a study of cytomegalovirus exposure and HLA in healthy donors listed by TCRdb under 2017. Library method: the immunoSEQ multiplex PCR assay. A mixture of 60 forward primers for TCR Vbeta segments and 13 reverse primers for TCR Jbeta segments was used in the multiplex PCR. The source is immuneACCESS, and TCRdb retained only in-frame sequences with V and J called. Part of the clones is not carried over; for the studies checked, unresolved V genes explain less than half of this, and the remainder is unexplained. The table for this sample lists fewer than 250,000 clones; over 65% of them were counted only once. The top ten clonotypes cover around 3.5% of the sample. The sequencing input was PBMCs. The receptors originated from a man aged 35 to 55 in good health and CMV-seropositive.

V usage is TRBV6-6 and J usage is TRBJ2-7; the match to TRBD1 covers 10 bases. J lost 6 bases, V lost 6 bases, and 11 bases had no gene match. This CDR3 comprises 15 residues. Germline V lookup: CDR1 MNHNY, CDR2 SVGAGI (reference sequence). The DNA for the CDR3 is TGTGCCAGCAGATCCGTCAACCGGGACAGGGGCGAGCAGTACTTC. Protein sequence: CASRSVNRDRGEQYF.

The chain links TRBV2 to TRBJ2-7; the match to TRBD2 covers 7 bases. The V gene's germline CDR1 is SNHLY and CDR2 FYNNEI. The CDR3 length is 12 residues. J was trimmed by 5 bases and V by 8 bases; bases with no gene match: 6. The CDR3 DNA follows: TGTGCCAGCCGGCGGGAGACCAACGAGCAGTACTTC. It encodes CASRRETNEQYF.

The V and J genes are TRBV4-1 and TRBJ2-7; TRBD2 is a possible D gene (5 bases). V lost 0 bases to trimming and J lost 3 bases, with 15 bases between them. The germline V gene encodes CDR1 MGHRA and CDR2 YSYEKL. The CDR3 loop spans 16 amino acids. CDR3 loop: CASSQDTAGRNYEQYF. In nucleotides, the CDR3 is TGCGCCAGCAGCCAAGATACGGCGGGCCGGAACTACGAGCAGTACTTC.

This chain joins TRBV4-1 and TRBJ1-4; tentatively, D is TRBD1 (6 bases). V was clipped by 1 base and J by 1 base, with 13 bases between them. CDR3 length equals 17 residues. Germline CDR1 reads MGHRA; CDR2 reads YSYEKL. The CDR3 sequence: CASSQAGGGGTNEKLFF. In DNA form, the CDR3 reads TGCGCCAGCAGCCAAGCGGGAGGGGGAGGAACTAATGAAAAACTGTTTTTT.

The chain uses TRBV2 and TRBJ1-5, with 11 bases that match TRBD1. V lost 2 bases and J lost 6; bases outside the gene matches: 6. Germline V gene lookup returns CDR1 SNHLY and CDR2 FYNNEI. The CDR3 extends over 16 amino acids. CDR3 DNA: TGTGCCAGCAGTGAAAGGGGGACAGGGGGAAGTCAGCCCCAGCATTTT. It translates to CASSERGTGGSQPQHF.

This clone appeared a few times. A read error may account for a junction end that differs from germline. This chain links TRBV7-9 with TRBJ2-3, with TRBD2 identical over 10 bases. The CDR3 has 19 residues. CDR1 is SEHNR, CDR2 FQNEAQ, per germline (reference sequence). The CDR3 DNA is TGTTCCAGCAGCTTAGCAACTAGCGGGAAGACCCCCTTCGAGGATACGCAGTATTTT. Its protein product is CSSSLATSGKTPFEDTQYF. Together with reference TRBV7-9 and TRBJ2-3, the CDR3 gives the full variable domain: DTGVSQNPRHKITKRGQNVTFRCDPISEHNRLYWYRQTLGQGPEFLTYFQNEAQLEKSRLLSDRFSAERPKGSFSTLEIQRTEQGDSAMYLCSSSLATSGKTPFEDTQYFGPGTRLTVL.

This clone was recorded a few times. The V call is TRBV5-4, the J call TRBJ2-2; the match to TRBD1 covers 9 bases. V gave up 4 bases and J gave up 4 bases; unmatched junction bases: 11. The CDR3 loop spans 17 amino acids. Germline V CDR1 and CDR2: SGHNT, YYREEE (reference sequence). The CDR3 sequence is CASSPATGGYGTGELFF. The CDR3 coding sequence is TGTGCCAGCAGCCCGGCGACAGGGGGGTACGGCACCGGGGAGCTGTTTTTT.

The chain couples TRBV9 to TRBJ2-7; 10 positions match TRBD2. Germline CDR1 reads SGDLS; CDR2 reads YYNGEE. The CDR3 contains 16 residues. Trimming cost V 4 bases and J 5 bases; bases outside gene matches: 12. The CDR3 DNA is TGTGCCAGCAGCCCGCGAGCGGGGGGGCTTAGTGACGAGCAGTACTTC. Translated, it gives CASSPRAGGLSDEQYF.

The genes are TRBV6-1 and TRBJ2-1; D is possibly TRBD1 (5 bases). This CDR3 is 13 amino acids long. Trimming took 8 bases from V and 8 from J, leaving 16 bases between them. CDR1 MNHNS and CDR2 SASEGT come from the germline V gene. CDR3 region: CASDSLTGDEQFF. The CDR3 nucleotides read TGTGCCAGCGACAGTTTAACGGGCGATGAGCAGTTCTTC.

The chain combines TRBV7-2 with TRBJ2-5; D remains unclear. Trimming removed 4 bases at V and 1 base at J, with 13 bases between. Germline loops: CDR1 SGHTA, CDR2 FQGNSA. CDR3 length: 15 residues. For the CDR3, the DNA is TGTGCCAGCAGCTCCCGCCGGCAGGTCCAAGAGACCCAGTACTTC. Its translation: CASSSRRQVQETQYF.

The V call is TRBV6-5, the J call TRBJ1-2; D unclear. Germline V gene sequence: CDR1 MNHEY, CDR2 SVGAGI. Deletions cut 6 bases from V and 6 bases from J, with 5 bases between. CDR3 size: 10 residues. Here the CDR3 reads CASRQNGYTF. CDR3 in DNA: TGTGCCAGCAGACAGAATGGCTACACCTTC.

The chain combines TRBV7-9 with TRBJ1-4; no reliable D call. V shed 1 base and J shed 5 bases, with 8 bases lying between them. This CDR3 comprises 14 residues. Germline V gene data show CDR1 as SEHNR and CDR2 as FQNEAQ (reference sequence). The CDR3 loop reads CASSLGAANEKLFF. The DNA of the CDR3 is TGTGCCAGCAGCTTAGGGGCAGCAAATGAAAAACTGTTTTTT. Combining the CDR3 with reference TRBV7-9 and TRBJ1-4 gives the whole variable domain DTGVSQNPRHKITKRGQNVTFRCDPISEHNRLYWYRQTLGQGPEFLTYFQNEAQLEKSRLLSDRFSAERPKGSFSTLEIQRTEQGDSAMYLCASSLGAANEKLFFGSGTQLSVL.

CDR3 sequence reads: CASSQVPGNSPLHF. DNA of the CDR3: TGTGCCAGCAGCCAAGTACCAGGGAACTCACCCCTCCACTTT. The chain uses TRBV14 and TRBJ1-6; perhaps TRBD1 as D (5 bases). Germline-derived CDR1 and CDR2 are SGHDN and FVKESK. The CDR3 spans 14 residues. The germline V and J ends were trimmed by 1 base and 10 bases, with 11 bases remaining between them.